Each of the 26 T cell receptor beta chains below was sequenced from the same sample in a study of T and B cells in COVID-19 patients. From blood, about 240-550 ng of genomic DNA served as TRB template. Multiplex PCR with BIOMED2 TRB-A/B primer pools amplified TRB rearrangements. TCRdb analysed the multiplex PCR reads with MiXCR anew, one entry per CDR3 protein. Seen here are about 5,100 distinct CDR3 sequences, roughly 29% observed once, and the top ten hold about 32%. The sequenced sample consisted of blood. These receptors came from a human donor with active COVID-19.

By share, this clonotype ranks as medium-sized. The gene calls are TRBV14 and TRBJ2-1; D is possibly TRBD2 (5 bases). The ends were cut back, 1 base at V and 7 bases at J, with 11 bases in the middle. The germline V gene encodes CDR1 SGHDN and CDR2 FVKESK. This CDR3 comprises 14 residues. CDR3 protein: CASSQGLATNEQFF. The CDR3 DNA is TGTGCCAGCAGCCAAGGGCTAGCTACTAATGAGCAGTTCTTC.

V gene TRBV6-1 combines with J gene TRBJ2-2, with D maybe TRBD1 (5 bases). Trimming took 4 bases from V and 0 from J, leaving 6 bases between them. The CDR3 sequence is 14 residues long. Germline-derived CDR1 and CDR2 are MNHNS and SASEGT. Here the CDR3 reads CASSATANTGELFF. CDR3 DNA sequence: TGTGCCAGCAGTGCGACAGCGAACACCGGGGAGCTGTTTTTT.

In its sample, this clonotype ranks as medium-sized. The chain has TRBV29-1 and TRBJ1-2, with TRBD1 identical over 9 bases. Germline CDR1 reads SQVTM; CDR2 reads ANQGSEA. After removal of 0 bases from V and 1 base from J, the junction contained 9 bases not matched to a gene. CDR3 length: 17 amino acids. The CDR3 DNA follows: TGCAGCGTTGAAGATAGGCGGGACAGGGCCGTTAACTATGGCTACACCTTC. Residues: CSVEDRRDRAVNYGYTF.

This chain joins TRBV6-5 and TRBJ2-1, with D possibly matching TRBD1 (6 bases). The V and J ends lost 8 bases and 2 bases respectively, with 13 bases between them. Germline CDR1 reads MNHEY; CDR2 reads SVGAGI. There are 14 residues in the CDR3. CDR3 in amino acids: CASARGTTYNEQFF. The CDR3 nucleotides are TGTGCCAGCGCCAGGGGTACCACCTACAATGAGCAGTTCTTC.

On this clonotype itself: A read error is possible here, since a much larger clone lies one base away. V and J are TRBV13 and TRBJ2-1; tentatively, D is TRBD2 (7 bases). Germline V gene data show CDR1 as PRHDT and CDR2 as FYEKMQ (reference sequence). CDR3 length: 16 residues. Trimming removed 5 bases at V and 2 bases at J, with 16 bases between. CDR3 sequence (DNA): TGTGCCAGCAGCCCGCATAGAGGGGGGGCCTACAATGAGCAGTTCTTC. Encoded protein: CASSPHRGGAYNEQFF.

This clonotype qualifies as large. CDR3 nucleotides: TGCAGCGTGGACTCCATTGAAACGACAGGGGGATCCTACGAGCAGTACTTC. Residues: CSVDSIETTGGSYEQYF. The chain has TRBV29-1 and TRBJ2-7; TRBD1 agrees at 9 bases. With V trimmed by 6 bases and J by 1 base, 16 bases remained unmatched. This CDR3 comprises 17 residues. CDR1 is SQVTM and CDR2 is ANQGSEA in the germline V gene.

This chain uses TRBV20-1 with TRBJ2-5, with TRBD2 identical over 15 bases. The CDR3 runs to 19 residues. The J segment lost 3 bases and the V segment lost 0 bases, leaving 11 bases of the junction unmatched. Germline values: CDR1 DFQATT, CDR2 SNEGSKA (reference sequence). The CDR3 sequence is CSARDQRTSGGAMKETQYF. Here the CDR3 DNA reads TGCAGTGCTAGAGATCAAAGGACTAGCGGGGGGGCGATGAAAGAGACCCAGTACTTC.

By share of the sample, this clonotype is medium-sized. The rearrangement links TRBV30 to TRBJ2-7; a possible D gene is TRBD1 (6 bases). The CDR3 has 11 amino acids. Trimming left V 0 bases short and J 10 bases short, with 10 bases between. Germline CDR1 GTSNPN, CDR2 SVGIG (reference sequence). CDR3 residues: CAWSVRQAQYF. CDR3 DNA sequence: TGTGCCTGGAGTGTACGACAGGCCCAGTACTTC. The entire variable domain, with the rest obtained from reference TRBV30 and TRBJ2-7, is as follows: SQTIHQWPATLVQPVGSPLSLECTVEGTSNPNLYWYRQAAGRGLQLLFYSVGIGQISSEVPQNLSASRPQDRQFILSSKKLLLSDSGFYLCAWSVRQAQYFGPGTRLTVT.

This clonotype was observed a handful of times. This CDR3 is CASSYRPLTRDGGSYNSPLHF. CDR3 coding DNA: TGTGCCAGCAGTTACCGACCCTTGACCCGCGATGGGGGCTCCTATAATTCACCCCTCCACTTT. The J gene is TRBJ1-6, the V gene TRBV6-2 or TRBV6-3, with D perhaps TRBD1 (5 bases). V was cut by 2 bases and J by 0 bases, with 23 bases left in between. The CDR3 sequence is 21 residues long. Per the germline V gene, CDR1 is MNHEY and CDR2 is SVGEGT.

This clonotype turned up a few times. The chain joins TRBV20-1 to TRBJ2-3; D is unclear. The CDR3 has 11 residues. Germline V gene sequence: CDR1 DFQATT, CDR2 SNEGSKA (reference sequence). V was pared by 6 bases and J by 4 bases, with 8 bases between. The CDR3 region has the DNA TGCAGTGCCCAGCCCGCAGATACGCAGTATTTT. It specifies CSAQPADTQYF.

This clonotype is labeled medium-sized. The chain employs TRBV29-1 and TRBJ2-2; 8 bases map to TRBD1. Unmatched junction bases numbered 8, after V lost 7 bases and J lost 7 bases. Looked up from germline, CDR1 is SQVTM and CDR2 is ANQGSEA. The CDR3 has 13 amino acids. The CDR3 is CSGRTGSGGELFF. Here the CDR3 DNA reads TGCAGCGGACGGACAGGGAGTGGCGGGGAGCTGTTTTTT.

J is TRBJ2-7 and V is TRBV5-4, with D unclear. Germline CDR1 reads SGHNT; CDR2 reads YYREEE (reference sequence). Deletions cut 0 bases from V and 7 bases from J, with 11 bases between. This CDR3 has 13 amino acids. CDR3 DNA sequence: TGTGCCAGCAGCTTGGGACAAACTCGGGAGCAGTACTTC. Protein: CASSLGQTREQYF.

Of note for this clonotype: This clone may be a read error of a much larger clone one base away. This rearrangement joins TRBV6-2 or TRBV6-3 to TRBJ1-6; maybe TRBD1 (6 bases). CDR1 and CDR2 (germline): MNHEY, SVGEGT. CDR3 length: 15 amino acids. Trimming took 10 bases from V and 3 from J, leaving 16 bases between them. The DNA for the CDR3 is TGTGCCAACAGACTCGACAGGAACTATAATTCACCCCTCCACTTT. It translates to CANRLDRNYNSPLHF.

By frequency in the sample, this clonotype is medium-sized (0.01 to 0.1%). The rearrangement links TRBV27 to TRBJ2-7; either TRBD1 or TRBD2 may supply D (6 bases each). This CDR3 comprises 17 residues. Trimming took 2 bases from V and 2 from J, leaving 19 bases between them. Germline CDR1 MNHEY, CDR2 SMNVEV (reference sequence). The CDR3 DNA reads as TGTGCCAGCAGTTTAAGGGCCCCCAGGGGACTTACCTACGAGCAGTACTTC. Translation gives CASSLRAPRGLTYEQYF.

V is TRBV4-1 and J is TRBJ1-4; D gene unclear. Germline loops: CDR1 MGHRA, CDR2 YSYEKL. V shed 4 bases and J shed 8 bases, with 14 bases lying between them. The CDR3 is 14 amino acids. CDR3 residues: CASSRSAADEKLFF. Here the CDR3 DNA reads TGCGCCAGCAGCCGATCGGCGGCGGACGAAAAACTGTTTTTT.

The chain recombines TRBV6-5 with TRBJ1-2; maybe TRBD1 (5 bases). This CDR3 comprises 15 residues. Trimming took off 10 bases at V and 4 bases at J, with 22 bases between the two ends. The germline gives CDR1 MNHEY, CDR2 SVGAGI. DNA for the CDR3: TGTGCCACTTCTCAATTAGACAGACTGATCTATGGCTACACCTTC. As protein: CATSQLDRLIYGYTF.

This clonotype is categorized as medium-sized. CDR3 DNA: TGTGCCAGCAGCTTCTCTCCGCGGGAGTCTTACAATGAGCAGTTCTTC. Residues: CASSFSPRESYNEQFF. The chain combines TRBV5-4 with TRBJ2-1; TRBD2 matches 7 bases. The ends lost 2 bases at V and 4 bases at J; junction bases unmatched: 9. Germline assignment: CDR1 SGHNT and CDR2 YYREEE (reference sequence). This CDR3 is 16 amino acids long.

This rearrangement joins TRBV19 to TRBJ2-6; TRBD2 might be the D (5 bases). The CDR3 extends over 12 amino acids. V shed 8 bases and J shed 4 bases, with 6 bases lying between them. Germline V gene lookup returns CDR1 LNHDA and CDR2 SQIVND (reference sequence). In DNA form, the CDR3 reads TGTGCCAGTCGCGGGGGGGCCAACGTCCTGACTTTC. It is translated as CASRGGANVLTF.

The chain recombines TRBV6-5 with TRBJ2-7; D not resolved. The V gene's germline CDR1 is MNHEY and CDR2 SVGAGI. The CDR3 is made up of 14 amino acids. Between the trimmed V and J ends, which lost 6 bases and 7 bases, there was a span of 19 bases. CDR3: CASSFDLGMEEQYF. The CDR3 bases are TGTGCCAGCAGCTTTGACCTGGGTATGGAGGAGCAGTACTTC.

A word on this clonotype: A read error is possible here, since a much larger clone lies one base away. The chain joins TRBV5-6 to TRBJ1-1; no clear D. This CDR3 is built from 17 residues. V shed 6 bases and J shed 0 bases, with 21 bases lying between them. The germline CDR1 and CDR2 sequences are SGHDT and YYEEEE. CDR3 amino acids: CASNGHGGCRMNTEAFF. The CDR3 nucleotides are TGTGCCAGCAACGGTCACGGCGGATGTAGAATGAACACTGAAGCTTTCTTT.

The chain links TRBV6-4 to TRBJ2-3; D is uncertain. Germline V gene lookup returns CDR1 MRHNA and CDR2 SNTAGT. Between the trimmed V and J ends, which lost 2 bases and 0 bases, there was a span of 3 bases. CDR3 size: 13 residues. The CDR3 sequence: CASSDGSTDTQYF. DNA for the CDR3: TGTGCCAGCAGTGACGGGAGCACAGATACGCAGTATTTT.

As DNA, the CDR3 is TGTGCCAGCGGGCTAGGAGAATACGAGCAGTACTTC. It encodes CASGLGEYEQYF. The V call is TRBV6-2 or TRBV6-3, the J call TRBJ2-7, with D unresolved. This CDR3 spans 12 amino acids. Trimming took off 8 bases at V and 4 bases at J, with 12 bases between the two ends. Germline V gene lookup returns CDR1 MNHEY and CDR2 SVGEGT.

Comments on this clonotype: A much larger clone lies one base from this, so it may be a read error. The chain joins TRBV19 to TRBJ2-7, with TRBD1 identical over 7 bases. Germline CDR1 and CDR2: LNHDA and SQIVND (reference sequence). The CDR3 extends over 14 amino acids. CDR3 sequence reads: CASSTGTAPYEQYF. CDR3 nucleotide sequence: TGTGCCAGCAGTACCGGGACAGCCCCCTACGAGCAGTACTTC.

In its sample, this clonotype ranks as medium-sized (0.01 to 0.1%). CDR3 DNA: TGTGCCAGTAAGCAGGGGCAGACGAAGCCCCAGCATTTT. Residues: CASKQGQTKPQHF. The genes are TRBV19 and TRBJ1-5; perhaps TRBD1 as D (6 bases). Germline CDR1 is LNHDA and CDR2 is SQIVND (reference sequence). The CDR3 runs 13 residues. Trimming took off 7 bases at V and 8 bases at J, with 15 bases between the two ends. The full variable domain, in which reference TRBV19 and TRBJ1-5 provide the parts outside the CDR3, is DGGITQSPKYLFRKEGQNVTLSCEQNLNHDAMYWYRQDPGQGLRLIYYSQIVNDFQKGDIAEGYSVSREKKESFPLTVTSAQKNPTAFYLCASKQGQTKPQHFGDGTRLSIL.

This sequence joins TRBV4-2 and TRBJ1-4; D is unresolved. The V end lost 1 base, the J end lost 7 bases, and 10 bases lay between the germline ends. The CDR3 totals 14 residues. The germline gives CDR1 LGHNA, CDR2 YNFKEQ. The CDR3 loop is CASSQVRGIEKLFF. As DNA, the CDR3 is TGTGCCAGCAGCCAAGTTCGTGGCATTGAAAAACTGTTTTTT.

By share, this clonotype counts as medium-sized (0.01 to 0.1%). This chain links TRBV6-6 with TRBJ1-6; D perhaps matches TRBD1 (5 bases). Germline V CDR1 and CDR2: MNHNY, SVGAGI (reference sequence). CDR3 length: 16 amino acids. V lost 0 bases, J lost 10 bases, and 16 bases lay in between. CDR3 bases: TGTGCCAGCAGTTACTCGACCTGGGGGGAAGGATCACCCCTCCACTTT. It codes for CASSYSTWGEGSPLHF.